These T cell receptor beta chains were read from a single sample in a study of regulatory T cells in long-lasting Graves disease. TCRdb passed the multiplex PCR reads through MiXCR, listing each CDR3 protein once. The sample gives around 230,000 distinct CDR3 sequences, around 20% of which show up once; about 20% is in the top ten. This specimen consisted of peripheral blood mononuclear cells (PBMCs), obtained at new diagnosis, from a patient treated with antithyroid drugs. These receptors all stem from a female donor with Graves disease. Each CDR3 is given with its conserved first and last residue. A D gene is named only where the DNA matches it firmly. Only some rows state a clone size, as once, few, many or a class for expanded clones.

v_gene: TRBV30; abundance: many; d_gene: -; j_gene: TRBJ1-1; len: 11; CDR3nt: TGTGCCTGCGATTCAAACACTGAAGCTTTCTTT; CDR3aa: CACDSNTEAFF
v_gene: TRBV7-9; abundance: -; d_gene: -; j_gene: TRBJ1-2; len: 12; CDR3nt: TGTGCCAGCAGTGGTCCAGGGAATGGCTACACCTTC; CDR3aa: CASSGPGNGYTF
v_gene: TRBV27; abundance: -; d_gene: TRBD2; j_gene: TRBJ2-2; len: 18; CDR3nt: TGTGCCACCAGTGATTTTGGACTAGCGGGAGCATCTACCGGGGAGCTGTTTTTT; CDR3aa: CATSDFGLAGASTGELFF
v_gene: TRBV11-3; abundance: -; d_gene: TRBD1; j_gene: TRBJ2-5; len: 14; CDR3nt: TGTGCCAGCAGCTCTCTCGACAGGGAAGAGACCCAGTACTTC; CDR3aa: CASSSLDREETQYF
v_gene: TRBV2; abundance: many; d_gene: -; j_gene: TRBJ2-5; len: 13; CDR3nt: TGTGCCAGCAGTTACGAATTGCGGGAGACCCAGTACTTC; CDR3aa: CASSYELRETQYF
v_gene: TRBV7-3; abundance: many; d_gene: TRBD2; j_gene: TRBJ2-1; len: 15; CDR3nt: TGTGCCAGCAGCTTCTCCGGGACTAGCGCACAGGAGCAGTTCTTC; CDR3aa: CASSFSGTSAQEQFF
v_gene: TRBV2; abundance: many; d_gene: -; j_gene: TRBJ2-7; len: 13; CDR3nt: TGTGCCAGCAGTGTGGAAGCGGGCTACGAGCAGTACTTC; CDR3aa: CASSVEAGYEQYF
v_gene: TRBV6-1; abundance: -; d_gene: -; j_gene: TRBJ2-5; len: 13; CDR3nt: TGTGCCAGCAGCCCTTACAGGGTCGAGACCCAGTACTTC; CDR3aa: CASSPYRVETQYF
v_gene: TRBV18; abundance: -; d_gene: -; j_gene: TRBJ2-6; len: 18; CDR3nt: TGTGCCAGCTCACCAACCGGGTCCGGCTACTCTGGGGCCAACGTCCTGACTTTC; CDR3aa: CASSPTGSGYSGANVLTF
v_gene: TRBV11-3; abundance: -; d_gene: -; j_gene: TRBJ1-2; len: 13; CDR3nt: TGTGCCAGCAGCGTCAATGGGTATGAAGGCTACACCTTC; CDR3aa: CASSVNGYEGYTF
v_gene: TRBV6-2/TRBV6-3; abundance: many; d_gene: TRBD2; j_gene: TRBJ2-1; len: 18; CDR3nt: TGTGCCAGCAGTTACATGGGACTAGCGGGAGCATTATACAATGAGCAGTTCTTC; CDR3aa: CASSYMGLAGALYNEQFF
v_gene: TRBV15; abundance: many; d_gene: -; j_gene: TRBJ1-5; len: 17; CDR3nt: TGTGCCACCAGCAGAGAAGCGGCGGGGTCTAGCAATCAGCCCCAGCATTTT; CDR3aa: CATSREAAGSSNQPQHF
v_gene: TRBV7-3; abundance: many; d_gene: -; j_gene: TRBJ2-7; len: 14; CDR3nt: TGTGCCAGCAGCCGCCAAGGGGACGGTCGCGAGCAGTACTTC; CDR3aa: CASSRQGDGREQYF
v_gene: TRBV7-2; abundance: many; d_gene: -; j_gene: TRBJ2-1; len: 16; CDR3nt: TGTGCCAGCAGCTTGGAGCGAGTCTTTTCGCGCAATGAGCAGTTCTTC; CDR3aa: CASSLERVFSRNEQFF
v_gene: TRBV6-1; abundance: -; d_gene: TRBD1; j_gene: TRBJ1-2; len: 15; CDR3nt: TGTGCCAGCAGTCTCCGGGACAGCTATAACTATGGCTACACCTTC; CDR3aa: CASSLRDSYNYGYTF
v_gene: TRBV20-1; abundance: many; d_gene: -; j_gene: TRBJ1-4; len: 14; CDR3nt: TGCAGTGCTAGAGATGGGGGCCGGGGTGAAAAACTGTTTTTT; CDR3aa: CSARDGGRGEKLFF
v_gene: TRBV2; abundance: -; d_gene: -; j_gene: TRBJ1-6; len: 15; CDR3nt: TGTGCCAGCAGTGAAGAAGGCACAGGGAATTCACCCCTCCACTTT; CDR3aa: CASSEEGTGNSPLHF
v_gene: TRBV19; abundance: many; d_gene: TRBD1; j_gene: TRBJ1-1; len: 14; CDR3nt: TGTGCCAGTAGGGTACAGGGGTCTAGCGCTGAAGCTTTCTTT; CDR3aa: CASRVQGSSAEAFF
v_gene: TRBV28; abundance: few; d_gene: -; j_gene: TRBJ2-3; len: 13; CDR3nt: TGTGCCAGCACCCCCCGGGCGGGAGATACGCAGTATTTT; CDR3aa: CASTPRAGDTQYF
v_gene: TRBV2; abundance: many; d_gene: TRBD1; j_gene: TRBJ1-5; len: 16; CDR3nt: TGTGCCAGCAGTGCTATCTTGGACAGGGAAAATCAGCCCCAGCATTTT; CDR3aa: CASSAILDRENQPQHF
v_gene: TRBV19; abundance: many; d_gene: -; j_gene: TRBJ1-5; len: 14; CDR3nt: TGTGCCAGTAGTATAACCGGGGATGATCAGCCCCAGCATTTT; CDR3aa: CASSITGDDQPQHF
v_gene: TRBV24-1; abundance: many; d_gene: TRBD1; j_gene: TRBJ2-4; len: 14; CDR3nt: TGTGCCACCAGTGATTCGTACAGGGGAAACATTCAGTACTTC; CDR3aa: CATSDSYRGNIQYF
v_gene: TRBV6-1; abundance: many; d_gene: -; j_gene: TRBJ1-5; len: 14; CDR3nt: TGTGCCAGCAGCACAGCGTTTAGCAATCAGCCCCAGCATTTT; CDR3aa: CASSTAFSNQPQHF
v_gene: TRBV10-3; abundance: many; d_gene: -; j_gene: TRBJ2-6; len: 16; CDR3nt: TGTGCCATCAGTGGTTCCCGGGGAGATGGGGCCAACGTCCTGACTTTC; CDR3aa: CAISGSRGDGANVLTF
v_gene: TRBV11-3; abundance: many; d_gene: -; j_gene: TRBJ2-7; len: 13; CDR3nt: TGTGCCAGCAGCTTACAGGCGGCCTACGAGCAGTACTTC; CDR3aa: CASSLQAAYEQYF
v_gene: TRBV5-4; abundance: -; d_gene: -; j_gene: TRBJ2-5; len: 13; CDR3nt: TGTGCCAGCAGCTTGGAGTGGGCCGAGACCCAGTACTTC; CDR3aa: CASSLEWAETQYF
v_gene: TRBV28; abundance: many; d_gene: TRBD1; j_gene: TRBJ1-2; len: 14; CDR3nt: TGTGCCAGCAGTTCGCCCGGGACAGGGGATGGCTACACCTTC; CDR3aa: CASSSPGTGDGYTF
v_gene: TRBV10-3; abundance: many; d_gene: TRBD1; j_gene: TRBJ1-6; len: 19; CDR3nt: TGTGCCATCAGTGCCTTTCTAACCGGGACAGGGGGCGATAATTCACCCCTCCACTTT; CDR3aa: CAISAFLTGTGGDNSPLHF
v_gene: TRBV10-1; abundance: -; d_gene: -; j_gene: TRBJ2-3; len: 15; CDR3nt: TGCGCCAGCAGTTCCCCAGGGGGGTCGGCAGATACGCAGTATTTT; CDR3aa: CASSSPGGSADTQYF
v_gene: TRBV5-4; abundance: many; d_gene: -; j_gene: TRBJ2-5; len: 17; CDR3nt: TGTGCCAGCAGGAACCACCGGGGGACAGTGCTACAAGAGACCCAGTACTTC; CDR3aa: CASRNHRGTVLQETQYF
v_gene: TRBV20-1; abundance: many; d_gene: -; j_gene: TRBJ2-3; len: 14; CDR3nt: TGCAGTGCCCCGGATAACCAGGAGACAGATACGCAGTATTTT; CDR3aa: CSAPDNQETDTQYF
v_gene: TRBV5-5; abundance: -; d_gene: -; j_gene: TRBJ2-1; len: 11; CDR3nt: TGTGCCAGCAGCAACAGGACAGTGCAGTTCTTC; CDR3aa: CASSNRTVQFF
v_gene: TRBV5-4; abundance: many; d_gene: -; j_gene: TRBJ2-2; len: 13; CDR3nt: TGTGCCAGCAGACCCTTAGGGTCCGGGGAGCTGTTTTTT; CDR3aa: CASRPLGSGELFF
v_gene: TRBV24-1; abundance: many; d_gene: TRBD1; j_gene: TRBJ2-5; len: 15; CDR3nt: TGTGCCACCAGTGATTGGGGACAGGCCCAAGAGACCCAGTACTTC; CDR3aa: CATSDWGQAQETQYF
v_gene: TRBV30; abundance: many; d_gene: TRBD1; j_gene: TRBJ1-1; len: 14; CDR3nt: TGTGCCTGGAGAAATACAGGGGGACGCGCTGAAGCTTTCTTT; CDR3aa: CAWRNTGGRAEAFF
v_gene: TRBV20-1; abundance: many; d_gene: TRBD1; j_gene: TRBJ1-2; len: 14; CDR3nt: TGCAGTGCCCGAGGGGGCAGGTGGAACTATGGCTACACCTTC; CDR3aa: CSARGGRWNYGYTF
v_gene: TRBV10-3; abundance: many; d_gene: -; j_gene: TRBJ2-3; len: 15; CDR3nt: TGTGCCATCAGTAAGGGCGGGGTTGGCACAGATACGCAGTATTTT; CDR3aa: CAISKGGVGTDTQYF
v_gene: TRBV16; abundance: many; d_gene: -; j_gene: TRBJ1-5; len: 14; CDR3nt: TGTGCCAGCAGCCAATCTGGCGGCAATCAGCCCCAGCATTTT; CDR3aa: CASSQSGGNQPQHF
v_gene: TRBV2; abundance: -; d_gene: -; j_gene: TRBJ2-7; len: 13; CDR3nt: TGTGCCAGCAGAGAACCACCGGGGCGGGAGCAGTACTTC; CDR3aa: CASREPPGREQYF
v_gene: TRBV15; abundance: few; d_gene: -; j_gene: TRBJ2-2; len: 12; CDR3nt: TGTGCCACCAGTGGAGGGACCGGGGAGCTGTTTTTT; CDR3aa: CATSGGTGELFF
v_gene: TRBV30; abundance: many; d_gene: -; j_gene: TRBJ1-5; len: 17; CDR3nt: TGTGCCTGGAGTGTACGGGGTAGGGGGATAAGCAATCAGCCCCAGCATTTT; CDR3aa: CAWSVRGRGISNQPQHF
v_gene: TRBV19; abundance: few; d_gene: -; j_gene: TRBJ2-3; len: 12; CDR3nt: TGTGCCAGTAGTAAACCCCCAGATACGCAGTATTTT; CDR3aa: CASSKPPDTQYF
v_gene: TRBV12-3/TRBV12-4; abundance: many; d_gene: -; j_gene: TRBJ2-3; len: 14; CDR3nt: TGTGCCAGCAGTTGGTCCTGGGGGACAGATACGCAGTATTTT; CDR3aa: CASSWSWGTDTQYF
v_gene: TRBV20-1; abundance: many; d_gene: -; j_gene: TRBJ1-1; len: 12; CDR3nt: TGCAGTGCTAGTCTTATGAACACTGAAGCTTTCTTT; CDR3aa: CSASLMNTEAFF
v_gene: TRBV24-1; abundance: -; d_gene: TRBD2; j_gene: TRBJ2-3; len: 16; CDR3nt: TGTGCCACCAGTGATTCAAAAGCGGGAGGCACAGATACGCAGTATTTT; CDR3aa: CATSDSKAGGTDTQYF
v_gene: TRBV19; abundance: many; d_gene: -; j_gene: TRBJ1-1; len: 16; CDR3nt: TGTGCCAGTAGTATAGATGAGACGACCTTGAACACTGAAGCTTTCTTT; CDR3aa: CASSIDETTLNTEAFF
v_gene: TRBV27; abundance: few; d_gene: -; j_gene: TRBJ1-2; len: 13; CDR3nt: TGTGCCAGCAGTTTCGACAGGAACTATGGCTACACCTTC; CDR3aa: CASSFDRNYGYTF
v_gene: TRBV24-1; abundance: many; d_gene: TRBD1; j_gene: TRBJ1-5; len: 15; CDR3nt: TGTGCCACCAGTGGACAGGGTGGAAGCAATCAGCCCCAGCATTTT; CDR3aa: CATSGQGGSNQPQHF
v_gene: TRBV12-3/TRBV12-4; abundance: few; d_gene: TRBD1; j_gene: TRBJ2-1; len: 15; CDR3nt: TGTGCCAGCTCCTTAAAGGGGGACAGATACAATGAGCAGTTCTTC; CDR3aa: CASSLKGDRYNEQFF
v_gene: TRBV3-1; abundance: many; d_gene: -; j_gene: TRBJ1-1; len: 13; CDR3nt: TGTGCCAGCAGCCAAGATTACCGGGATGGAGCTTTCTTT; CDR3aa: CASSQDYRDGAFF
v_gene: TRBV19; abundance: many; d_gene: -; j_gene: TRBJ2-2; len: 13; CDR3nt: TGTGCCAGTAGTCCAGGGTTGCACGGGGAGCTGTTTTTT; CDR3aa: CASSPGLHGELFF
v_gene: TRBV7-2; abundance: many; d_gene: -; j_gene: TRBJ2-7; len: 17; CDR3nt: TGTGCCAGCAGCTTAGTTGGCAGGGAATCAATCAGAGTCGAGCAGTACTTC; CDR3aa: CASSLVGRESIRVEQYF
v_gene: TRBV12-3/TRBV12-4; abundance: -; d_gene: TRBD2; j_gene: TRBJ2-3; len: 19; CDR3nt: TGTGCCAGCAGTTTAGGGGCCGGACTAGCGGGAGGGATCACAGATACGCAGTATTTT; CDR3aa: CASSLGAGLAGGITDTQYF